This T cell receptor (beta chain) was observed in a study of T cell repertoires in cytomegalovirus infection. Study background: TCR beta signatures that were public indicated CMV infection and matching HLA type. The study, taken as a whole, reports: Carriage of CMV together with the relevant HLA was identifiable through cumulative public TCR beta family frequency. Clonotypes of TCR beta that were HLA-C-restricted and CMV-specific dominated the ex vivo response.

Each CDR3 protein gets one entry after TCRdb re-called the reads with MiXCR. The table includes around 550,000 distinct CDR3 sequences, 26% detected once. As concerns this clonotype: The target antigen is unknown.

Germline V lookup: CDR1 SGHTA, CDR2 FQGNSA. Between the trimmed V and J ends, which lost 1 base and 4 bases, there was a span of 13 bases. The CDR3 length is 15 residues. The chain joins TRBV7-2 to TRBJ2-5; D possibly matches TRBD1 or TRBD2 (5 bases each). The source of this sequence is a human donor in good health (CMV status not recorded). Some clones in this sample may be carry-over from other donors' samples. Sequenced sample: PBMCs. CDR3 DNA: TGTGCCAGCAGCTTAGGAGGGGCGAATGGAGAGACCCAGTACTTC. Protein: CASSLGGANGETQYF.